The rows below give T cell receptor beta chains drawn from one sample of a study of blood T cell repertoires in COVID-19. Clones were read by immunoSEQ multiplex PCR, and TCRdb kept only the in-frame ones, dropping some. Among around 170,000 clones, around 86% were seen once, and the ten largest hold roughly 8.7%. Sample: peripheral blood. These TCRs come from a man between 50 and 59 years old with active or convalescent COVID-19. Each CDR3 is given with its conserved first and last residue. D genes are given only for firm matches. Not all rows give a size; the values are once, few, many and, for expanded clones, a class.

>-|few|TRBV7-2|TRBJ2-3
CASSLPSSGTQYF
TGTGCCAGCAGCCTGCCTTCTAGTGGTACGCAGTATTTT
>-|few|TRBV3-1/TRBV3-2|TRBJ1-2
CASSRDIRYGYTF
TGTGCCAGCAGTCGTGACATAAGGTATGGCTACACCTTC
>TRBD1|-|TRBV19|TRBJ2-7
CASSSGQGDYEQYF
TGTGCCAGTAGTAGTGGACAGGGAGACTACGAGCAGTACTTC
>TRBD1|-|TRBV11-2|TRBJ1-6
CASSSRDRTYSPLHF
TGTGCCAGCAGCTCCCGGGACAGGACTTATTCACCCCTCCACTTT
>-|-|TRBV6-5|TRBJ1-5
CASRVSGDSNQPQHF
TGTGCCAGCAGAGTGTCGGGGGATAGCAATCAGCCCCAGCATTTT
>-|-|TRBV2|TRBJ1-2
CASSEDSYGYTF
TGTGCCAGCAGTGAAGACAGCTATGGCTACACCTTC
>-|many|TRBV5-1|TRBJ2-1
CASMGLGGGGTYNEQFF
TGCGCCAGCATGGGGCTTGGGGGCGGGGGAACCTACAATGAGCAGTTCTTC
>TRBD1|-|TRBV4-1|TRBJ1-3
CASSSGQGGGNTIYF
TGCGCCAGCAGCTCGGGACAGGGGGGAGGAAACACCATATATTTT
>TRBD1|once|TRBV5-5|TRBJ1-4
CASSYPPGQGREKLFF
TGTGCCAGCAGTTACCCGCCGGGACAGGGAAGGGAAAAACTGTTTTTT
>TRBD1|-|TRBV6-6|TRBJ2-1
CASSSDRDNEQFF
TGTGCCAGCAGTTCGGACAGGGACAATGAGCAGTTCTTC
>TRBD1|-|TRBV28|TRBJ2-7
CASSIQGAYEQYF
TGTGCCAGCAGTATTCAGGGGGCGTACGAGCAGTACTTC
>-|-|TRBV2|TRBJ2-2
CASREGFGELFF
TGTGCCAGCAGGGAGGGCTTCGGGGAGCTGTTTTTT
>TRBD2|-|TRBV19|TRBJ2-1
CASSMRERDEQFF
TGTGCCAGTAGTATGCGGGAGAGGGATGAGCAGTTCTTC
>-|-|TRBV28|TRBJ1-5
CASSAGSHSNQPQHF
TGTGCCAGCAGTGCGGGGAGCCATAGCAATCAGCCCCAGCATTTT
>TRBD1|-|TRBV2|TRBJ2-3
CASGRQGSDTQYF
TGTGCCAGCGGACGACAGGGGTCAGATACGCAGTATTTT
>TRBD2|-|TRBV5-1|TRBJ2-1
CASRQTGGPEQFF
TGCGCCAGCCGACAGACGGGGGGGCCTGAGCAGTTCTTC
>TRBD1|once|TRBV5-6|TRBJ2-5
CASSPTGVVETQYF
TGTGCCAGCAGCCCCACAGGGGTGGTTGAGACCCAGTACTTC
>-|-|TRBV6-5|TRBJ2-3
CASRWTGVEDTQYF
TGTGCCAGCAGGTGGACGGGGGTGGAGGATACGCAGTATTTT
>TRBD2|-|TRBV3-1/TRBV3-2|TRBJ2-2
CASSHRGLAGADTGELFF
TGTGCCAGCAGCCATCGAGGGCTAGCGGGGGCTGACACCGGGGAGCTGTTTTTT
>-|-|TRBV11-2|TRBJ1-6
CASSSKTGFNSPLHF
TGTGCCAGCAGCTCCAAGACAGGTTTCAATTCACCCCTCCACTTT
>TRBD1|-|TRBV10-3|TRBJ2-7
CAISVGQGKHEQYF
TGTGCCATCAGTGTGGGACAGGGTAAGCACGAGCAGTACTTC
>-|-|TRBV12-3/TRBV12-4|TRBJ1-1
CASSLTRDEAFF
TGTGCCAGCAGTTTGACGCGGGACGAAGCTTTCTTT
>-|-|TRBV3-1/TRBV3-2|TRBJ1-4
CASSPRGEKLFF
TGTGCCAGCAGCCCTAGGGGAGAAAAACTGTTTTTT